The TCR beta chain described here comes from a study of blood T cell repertoires in COVID-19. Study in general: Acute and convalescent COVID-19 samples came from the United States, Italy and Spain. Sources were T cells, B-cell-depleted T cells, or PBMCs; the material itself was cDNA or gDNA.

The CDR3 runs to 15 residues. With V trimmed by 3 bases and J by 1 base, 3 bases remained unmatched. Looked up from germline, CDR1 is MDHEN and CDR2 is SYDVKM. This clone showed up just once. As originally analysed: Reference gene primer amplification in the assay estimated nucleated cell counts. This table comes from immunoSEQ multiplex PCR, and its TCRdb copy is limited to in-frame clones, with some not included. That table supplies the V and J calls and clone size; D and trimming were determined from the DNA. Seen here are roughly 190,000 clones, around 89% observed once, and the top ten hold 5% to 6.5%.

The V call is TRBV28, the J call TRBJ2-3; 8 bases are a match to TRBD1. This clonotype was obtained from a man in his forties or fifties with active or convalescent COVID-19. Specimen: peripheral blood. As DNA, the CDR3 is TGTGCCAGCAGTTTGACAGGGGCTGGCACAGATACGCAGTATTTT. Encoded protein: CASSLTGAGTDTQYF.